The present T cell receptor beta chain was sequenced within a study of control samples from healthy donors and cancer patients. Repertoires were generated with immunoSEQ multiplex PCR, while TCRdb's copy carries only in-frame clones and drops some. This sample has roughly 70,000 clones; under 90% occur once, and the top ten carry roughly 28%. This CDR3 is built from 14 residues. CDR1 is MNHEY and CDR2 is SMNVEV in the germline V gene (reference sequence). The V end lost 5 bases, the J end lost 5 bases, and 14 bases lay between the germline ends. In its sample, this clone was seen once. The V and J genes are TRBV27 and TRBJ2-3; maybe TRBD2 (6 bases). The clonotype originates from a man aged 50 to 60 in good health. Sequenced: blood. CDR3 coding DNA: TGTGCCAGCAGTCTCAGCGGGTTCGGAGATACGCAGTATTTT. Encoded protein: CASSLSGFGDTQYF.